What follows are 2 T cell receptor beta chains derived from one specimen sequenced in a study of shared clonotypes between healthy human individuals. The assay was immunoSEQ multiplex PCR, and TCRdb's table has in-frame clones only and misses some. The profile covers 2 million to 3 million clones, with roughly 93% appearing a single time and more than 0.35% taken by the ten largest. Sequenced: naive CD4+ T cells from PBMCs. The subset denotes: CD45RA+ positively selected. These receptors were obtained from a man aged 18 to 29 in good health. Some clones in this sample may be carry-over from other donors' samples.

The chain has TRBV29-1 and TRBJ2-1; D call uncertain. The CDR3 is 13 residues long. The germline CDR1 and CDR2 sequences are SQVTM and ANQGSEA. Trimming pared 2 bases from V and 3 bases from J, leaving 8 bases between. CDR3 bases: TGCAGCGTTGAATGGGTAGTCTACAATGAGCAGTTCTTC. Translated, it gives CSVEWVVYNEQFF.

The rearrangement uses TRBV7-9 and TRBJ1-5, with no clear D. V gave up 9 bases and J gave up 5 bases, with 20 bases separating them. The CDR3 length is 15 residues. CDR1 and CDR2 from the germline V gene are SEHNR and FQNEAQ (reference sequence). The CDR3 DNA is TGTGCCAGTAACAAGGGTGGGCAGGCTCATCAGCCCCAGCATTTT. Translated: CASNKGGQAHQPQHF. The full variable domain, its missing parts supplied by reference TRBV7-9 and TRBJ1-5, is DTGVSQNPRHKITKRGQNVTFRCDPISEHNRLYWYRQTLGQGPEFLTYFQNEAQLEKSRLLSDRFSAERPKGSFSTLEIQRTEQGDSAMYLCASNKGGQAHQPQHFGDGTRLSIL.